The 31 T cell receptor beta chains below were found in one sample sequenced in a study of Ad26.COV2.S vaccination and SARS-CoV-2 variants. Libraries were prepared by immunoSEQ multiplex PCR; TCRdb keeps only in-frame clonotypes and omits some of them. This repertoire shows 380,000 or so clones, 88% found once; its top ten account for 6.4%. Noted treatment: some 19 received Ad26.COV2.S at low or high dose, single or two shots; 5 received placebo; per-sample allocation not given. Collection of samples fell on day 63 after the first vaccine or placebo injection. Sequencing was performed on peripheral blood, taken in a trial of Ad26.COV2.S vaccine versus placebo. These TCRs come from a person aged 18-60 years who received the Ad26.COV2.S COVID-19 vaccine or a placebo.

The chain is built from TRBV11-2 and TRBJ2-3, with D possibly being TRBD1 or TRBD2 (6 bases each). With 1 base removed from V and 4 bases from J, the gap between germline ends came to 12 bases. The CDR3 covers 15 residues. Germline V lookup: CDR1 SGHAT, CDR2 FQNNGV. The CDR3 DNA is TGTGCCAGCAGCTTAGGTGGGGGGCCCTCAGATACGCAGTATTTT. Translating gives CASSLGGGPSDTQYF.

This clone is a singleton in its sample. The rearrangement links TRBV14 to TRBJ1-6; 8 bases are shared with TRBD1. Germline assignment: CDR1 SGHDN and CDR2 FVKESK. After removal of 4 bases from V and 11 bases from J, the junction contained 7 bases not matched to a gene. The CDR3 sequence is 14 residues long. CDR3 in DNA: TGTGCCAGCAGCCCAGACAGGGGTCGGGCACCCCTCCACTTT. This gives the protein CASSPDRGRAPLHF. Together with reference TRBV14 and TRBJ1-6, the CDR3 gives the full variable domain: EAGVTQFPSHSVIEKGQTVTLRCDPISGHDNLYWYRRVMGKEIKFLLHFVKESKQDESGMPNNRFLAERTGGTYSTLKVQPAELEDSGVYFCASSPDRGRAPLHFGNGTRLTVT.

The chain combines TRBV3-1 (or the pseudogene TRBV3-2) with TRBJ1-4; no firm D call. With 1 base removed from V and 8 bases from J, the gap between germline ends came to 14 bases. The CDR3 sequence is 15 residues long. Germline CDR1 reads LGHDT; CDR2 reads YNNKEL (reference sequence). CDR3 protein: CASSQGRREREKLFF. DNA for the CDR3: TGTGCCAGCAGCCAAGGGCGGAGAGAAAGGGAAAAACTGTTTTTT.

Here the CDR3 DNA reads TGTGCCAGCTCCTCCCCAACAGGGACCGGAGATACGCAGTATTTT. This gives the protein CASSSPTGTGDTQYF. The rearrangement uses TRBV18 and TRBJ2-3; maybe TRBD1 (6 bases). CDR3 length equals 15 residues. Germline V gene sequence: CDR1 KGHSH, CDR2 LQKENI. V lost 6 bases, J lost 5 bases, and 18 bases lay in between. The full variable domain, its missing parts supplied by reference TRBV18 and TRBJ2-3, is NAGVMQNPRHLVRRRGQEARLRCSPMKGHSHVYWYRQLPEEGLKFMVYLQKENIIDESGMPKERFSAEFPKEGPSILRIQQVVRGDSAAYFCASSSPTGTGDTQYFGPGTRLTVL.

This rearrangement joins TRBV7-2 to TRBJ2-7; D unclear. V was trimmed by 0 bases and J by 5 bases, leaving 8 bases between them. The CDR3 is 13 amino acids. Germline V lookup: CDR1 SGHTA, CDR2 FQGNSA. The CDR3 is CASSLAQGNEQYF. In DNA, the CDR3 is TGTGCCAGCAGCTTAGCGCAAGGAAACGAGCAGTACTTC.

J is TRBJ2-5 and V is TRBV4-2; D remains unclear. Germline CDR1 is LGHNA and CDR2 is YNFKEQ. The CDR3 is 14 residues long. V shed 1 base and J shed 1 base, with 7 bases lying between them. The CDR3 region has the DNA TGTGCCAGCAGCCAAGGTCAGGTCCAAGAGACCCAGTACTTC. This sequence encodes CASSQGQVQETQYF.

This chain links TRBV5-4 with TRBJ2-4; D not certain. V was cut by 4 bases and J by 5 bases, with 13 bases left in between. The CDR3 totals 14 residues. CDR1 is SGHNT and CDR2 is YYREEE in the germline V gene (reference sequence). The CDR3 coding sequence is TGTGCCAGCAGCCCGCTGCAAGGCGAAAACATTCAGTACTTC. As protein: CASSPLQGENIQYF.

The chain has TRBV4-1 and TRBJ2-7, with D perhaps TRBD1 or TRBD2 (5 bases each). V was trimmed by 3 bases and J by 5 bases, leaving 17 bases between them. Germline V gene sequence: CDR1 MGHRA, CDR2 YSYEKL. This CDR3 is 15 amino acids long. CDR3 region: CASSHPGPLSNEQYF. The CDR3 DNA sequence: TGCGCCAGCAGCCACCCGGGACCCCTGAGCAACGAGCAGTACTTC.

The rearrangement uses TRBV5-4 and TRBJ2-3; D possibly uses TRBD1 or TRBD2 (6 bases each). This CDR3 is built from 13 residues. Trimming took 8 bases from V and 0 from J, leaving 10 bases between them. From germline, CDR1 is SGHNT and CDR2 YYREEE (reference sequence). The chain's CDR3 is CASWGASTDTQYF. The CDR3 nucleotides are TGTGCCAGTTGGGGGGCCAGCACAGATACGCAGTATTTT. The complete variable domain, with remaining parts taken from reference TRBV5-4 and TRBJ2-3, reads ETGVTQSPTHLIKTRGQQVTLRCSSQSGHNTVSWYQQALGQGPQFIFQYYREEENGRGNFPPRFSGLQFPNYSSELNVNALELDDSALYLCASWGASTDTQYFGPGTRLTVL.

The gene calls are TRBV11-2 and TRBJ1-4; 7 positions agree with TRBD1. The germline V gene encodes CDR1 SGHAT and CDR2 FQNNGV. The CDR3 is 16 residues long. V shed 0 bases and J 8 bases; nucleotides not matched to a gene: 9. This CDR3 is CASSLDRRGRKEKLFF. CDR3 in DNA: TGTGCCAGCAGCTTAGATCGCAGGGGGAGGAAAGAAAAACTGTTTTTT. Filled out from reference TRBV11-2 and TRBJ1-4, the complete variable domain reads EAGVAQSPRYKIIEKRQSVAFWCNPISGHATLYWYQQILGQGPKLLIQFQNNGVVDDSQLPKDRFSAERLKGVDSTLKIQPAKLEDSAVYLCASSLDRRGRKEKLFFGSGTQLSVL.

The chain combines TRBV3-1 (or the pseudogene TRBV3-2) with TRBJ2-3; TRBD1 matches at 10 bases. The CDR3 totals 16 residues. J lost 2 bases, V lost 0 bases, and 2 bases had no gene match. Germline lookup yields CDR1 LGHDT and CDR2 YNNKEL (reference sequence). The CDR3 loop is CASSQDGQGDTDTQYF. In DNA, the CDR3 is TGTGCCAGCAGCCAAGATGGACAGGGGGACACAGATACGCAGTATTTT.

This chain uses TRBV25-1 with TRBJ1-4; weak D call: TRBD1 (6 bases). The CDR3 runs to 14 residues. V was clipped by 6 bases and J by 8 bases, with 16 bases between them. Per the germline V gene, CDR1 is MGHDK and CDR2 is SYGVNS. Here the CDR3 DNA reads TGTGCCAGCAGGATTGACAGGCTAGGGGAAAAACTGTTTTTT. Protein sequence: CASRIDRLGEKLFF.

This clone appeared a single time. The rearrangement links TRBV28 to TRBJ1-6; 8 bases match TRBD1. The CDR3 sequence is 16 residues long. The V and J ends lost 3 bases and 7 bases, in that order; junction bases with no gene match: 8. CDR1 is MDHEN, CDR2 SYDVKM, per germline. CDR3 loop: CASSFQTGVRNSPLHF. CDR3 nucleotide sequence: TGTGCCAGCAGTTTTCAGACAGGGGTTCGGAATTCACCCCTCCACTTT.

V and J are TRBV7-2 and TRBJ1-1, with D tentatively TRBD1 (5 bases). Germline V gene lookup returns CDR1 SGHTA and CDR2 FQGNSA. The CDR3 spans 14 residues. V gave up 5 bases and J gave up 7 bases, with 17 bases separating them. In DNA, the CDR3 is TGTGCCAGCAGCCTAACAGGCCCCCGTGGTGAAGCTTTCTTT. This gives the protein CASSLTGPRGEAFF.

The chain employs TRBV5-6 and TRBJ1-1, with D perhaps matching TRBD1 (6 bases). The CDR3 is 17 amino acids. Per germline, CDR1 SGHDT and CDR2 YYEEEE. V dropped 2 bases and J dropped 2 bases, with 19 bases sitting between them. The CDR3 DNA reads TGTGCCAGCAGCTTACGGGGGCTCGCGGATGAAAACACTGAAGCTTTCTTT. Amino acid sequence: CASSLRGLADENTEAFF.

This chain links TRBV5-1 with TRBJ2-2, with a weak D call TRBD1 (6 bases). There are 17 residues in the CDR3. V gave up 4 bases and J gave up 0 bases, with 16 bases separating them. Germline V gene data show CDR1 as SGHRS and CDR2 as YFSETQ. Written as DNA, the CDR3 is TGCGCCAGCAGCCCAAGAATGACAGGATCGAACACCGGGGAGCTGTTTTTT. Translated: CASSPRMTGSNTGELFF. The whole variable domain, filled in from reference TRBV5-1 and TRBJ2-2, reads KAGVTQTPRYLIKTRGQQVTLSCSPISGHRSVSWYQQTPGQGLQFLFEYFSETQRNKGNFPGRFSGRQFSNSRSEMNVSTLELGDSALYLCASSPRMTGSNTGELFFGEGSRLTVL.

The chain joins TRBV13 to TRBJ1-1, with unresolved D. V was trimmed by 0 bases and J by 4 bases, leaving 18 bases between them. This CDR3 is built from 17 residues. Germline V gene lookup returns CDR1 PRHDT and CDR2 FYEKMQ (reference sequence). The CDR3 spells CASSLGRQKKMSTEAFF. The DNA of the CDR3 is TGTGCCAGCAGCTTAGGCCGCCAGAAAAAAATGAGCACTGAAGCTTTCTTT.

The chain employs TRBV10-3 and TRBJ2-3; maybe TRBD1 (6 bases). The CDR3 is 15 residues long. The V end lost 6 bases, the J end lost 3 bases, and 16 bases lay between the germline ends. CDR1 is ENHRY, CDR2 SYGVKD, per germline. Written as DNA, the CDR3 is TGTGCCATCAGCCCCGGGACACAACGGACAGATACGCAGTATTTT. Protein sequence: CAISPGTQRTDTQYF.

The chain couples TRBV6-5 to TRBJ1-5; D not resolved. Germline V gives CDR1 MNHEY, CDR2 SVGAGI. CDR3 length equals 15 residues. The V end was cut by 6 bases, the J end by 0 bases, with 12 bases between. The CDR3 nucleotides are TGTGCCAGCAGCCCAACGACCCTTAGCAATCAGCCCCAGCATTTT. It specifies CASSPTTLSNQPQHF.

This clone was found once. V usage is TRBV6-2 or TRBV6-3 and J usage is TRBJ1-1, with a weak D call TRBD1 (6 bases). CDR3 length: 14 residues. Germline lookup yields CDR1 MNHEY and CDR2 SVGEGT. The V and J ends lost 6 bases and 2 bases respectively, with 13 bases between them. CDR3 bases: TGTGCCAGCAGCCTCAGGGGTGGTAACACTGAAGCTTTCTTT. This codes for CASSLRGGNTEAFF.

CDR3 DNA sequence: TGTGCCAGCAGCTTAGCCCAAACCGGGGAGCTGTTTTTT. This codes for CASSLAQTGELFF. The chain combines TRBV11-3 with TRBJ2-2; no definite D call. The CDR3 is made up of 13 amino acids. Germline loops: CDR1 SGHNT, CDR2 YENEEA. V lost 1 base, J lost 5 bases, and 5 bases lay in between.

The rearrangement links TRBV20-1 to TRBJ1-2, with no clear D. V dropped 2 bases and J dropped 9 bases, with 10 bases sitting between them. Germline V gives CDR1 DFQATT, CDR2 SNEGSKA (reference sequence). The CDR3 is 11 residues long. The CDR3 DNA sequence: TGCAGTGCTAGAACCCGACAAAGCTACACCTTC. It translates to CSARTRQSYTF.

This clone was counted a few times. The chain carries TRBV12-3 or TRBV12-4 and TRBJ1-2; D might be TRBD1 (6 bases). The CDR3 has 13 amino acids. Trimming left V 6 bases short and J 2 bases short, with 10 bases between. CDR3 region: CASRPGGNYGYTF. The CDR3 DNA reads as TGTGCCAGCAGACCGGGGGGCAACTATGGCTACACCTTC.

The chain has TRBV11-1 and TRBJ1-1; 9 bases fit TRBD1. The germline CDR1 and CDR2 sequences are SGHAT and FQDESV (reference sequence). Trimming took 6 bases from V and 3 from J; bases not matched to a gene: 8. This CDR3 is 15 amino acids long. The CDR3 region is CASRLTWTGDTEAFF. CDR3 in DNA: TGTGCCAGCAGATTAACTTGGACAGGGGACACTGAAGCTTTCTTT.

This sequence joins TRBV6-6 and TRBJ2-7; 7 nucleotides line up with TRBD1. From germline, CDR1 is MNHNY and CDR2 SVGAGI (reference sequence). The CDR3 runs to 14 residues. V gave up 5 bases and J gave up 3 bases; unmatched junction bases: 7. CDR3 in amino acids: CASSMSTGSYEQYF. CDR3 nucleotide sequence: TGTGCCAGCAGTATGTCGACAGGGAGCTACGAGCAGTACTTC.

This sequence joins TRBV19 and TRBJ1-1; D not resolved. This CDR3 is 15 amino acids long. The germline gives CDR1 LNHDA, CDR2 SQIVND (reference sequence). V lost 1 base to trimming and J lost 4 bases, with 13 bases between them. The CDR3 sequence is CASSIGVDRGTEAFF. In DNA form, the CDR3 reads TGTGCCAGTAGTATAGGCGTAGACCGAGGCACTGAAGCTTTCTTT. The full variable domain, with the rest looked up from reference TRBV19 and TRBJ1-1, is DGGITQSPKYLFRKEGQNVTLSCEQNLNHDAMYWYRQDPGQGLRLIYYSQIVNDFQKGDIAEGYSVSREKKESFPLTVTSAQKNPTAFYLCASSIGVDRGTEAFFGQGTRLTVV.

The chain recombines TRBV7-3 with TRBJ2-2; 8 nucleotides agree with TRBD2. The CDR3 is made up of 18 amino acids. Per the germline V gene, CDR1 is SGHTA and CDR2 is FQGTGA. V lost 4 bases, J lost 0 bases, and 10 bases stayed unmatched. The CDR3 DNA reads TGTGCCAGCAGCTCACTTATAGCGGGGACTTCGAACACCGGGGAGCTGTTTTTT. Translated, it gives CASSSLIAGTSNTGELFF.

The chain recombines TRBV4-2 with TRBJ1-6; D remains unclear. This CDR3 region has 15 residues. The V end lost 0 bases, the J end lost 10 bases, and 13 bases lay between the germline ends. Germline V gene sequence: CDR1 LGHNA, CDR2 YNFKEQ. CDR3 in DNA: TGTGCCAGCAGCCAAGAGGATTCGCGTCAATCACCCCTCCACTTT. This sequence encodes CASSQEDSRQSPLHF.

This CDR3 reads CASSATSGRAGNEQFF. Here the CDR3 DNA reads TGTGCCAGCAGCGCTACTAGCGGGAGGGCTGGAAATGAGCAGTTCTTC. The chain is built from TRBV7-2 and TRBJ2-1; 13 nucleotides align to TRBD2. Germline CDR1 and CDR2: SGHTA and FQGNSA. CDR3 size: 16 residues. The junction had 8 bases not matched to a gene; V was cut back by 5 bases and J by 7 bases.

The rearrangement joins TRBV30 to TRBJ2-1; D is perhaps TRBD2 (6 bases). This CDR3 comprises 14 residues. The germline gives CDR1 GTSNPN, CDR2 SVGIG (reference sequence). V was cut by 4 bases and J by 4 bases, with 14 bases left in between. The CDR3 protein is CAWKGGVSYNEQFF. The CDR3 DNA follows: TGTGCCTGGAAGGGCGGGGTGTCTTACAATGAGCAGTTCTTC. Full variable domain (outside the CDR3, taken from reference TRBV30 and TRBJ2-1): SQTIHQWPATLVQPVGSPLSLECTVEGTSNPNLYWYRQAAGRGLQLLFYSVGIGQISSEVPQNLSASRPQDRQFILSSKKLLLSDSGFYLCAWKGGVSYNEQFFGPGTRLTVL.

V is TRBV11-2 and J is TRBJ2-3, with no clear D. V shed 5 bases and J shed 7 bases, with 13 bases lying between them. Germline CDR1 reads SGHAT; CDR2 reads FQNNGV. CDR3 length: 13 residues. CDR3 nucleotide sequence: TGTGCCAGCAGCCGCCAGAGAAGTTATACGCAGTATTTT. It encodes CASSRQRSYTQYF.